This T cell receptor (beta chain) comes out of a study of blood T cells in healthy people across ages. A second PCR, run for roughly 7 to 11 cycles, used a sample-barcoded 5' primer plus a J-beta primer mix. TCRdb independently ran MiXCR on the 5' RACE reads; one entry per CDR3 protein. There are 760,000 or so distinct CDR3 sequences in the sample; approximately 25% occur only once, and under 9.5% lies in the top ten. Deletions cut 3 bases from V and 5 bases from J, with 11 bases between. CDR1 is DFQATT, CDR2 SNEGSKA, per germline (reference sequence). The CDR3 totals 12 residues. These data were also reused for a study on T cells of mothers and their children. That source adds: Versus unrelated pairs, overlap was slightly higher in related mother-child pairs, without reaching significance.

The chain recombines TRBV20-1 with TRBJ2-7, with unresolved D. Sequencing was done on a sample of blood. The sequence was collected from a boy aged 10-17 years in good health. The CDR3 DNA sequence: TGCAGTGCTAGTCCCCGTTTCGACGAGCAGTACTTC. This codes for CSASPRFDEQYF.